This is a list of T cell receptor beta chains from one sample in a study of blood T cell repertoires in COVID-19. The table came from immunoSEQ multiplex PCR; TCRdb's copy has only in-frame clones and leaves some out. The sample includes 300,000 to 400,000 clones, roughly 90% of them seen just once. Sequencing was performed on PBMCs or T cells enriched from blood (not recorded which). Receptor source: a woman between 25 and 40 years old with acute COVID-19. Both conserved end residues are part of each CDR3. Each record gives: V gene, D gene, clone size, J gene, CDR3 protein, CDR3 DNA. A D gene is named only where the DNA matches it firmly. Where a row states a size, it is once, few, many or the class of an expanded clone; other rows omit it.

v_call: TRBV7-2
d_call: .
clone_size: .
j_call: TRBJ2-1
cdr3_aa: CASSLQGSHEQFF
cdr3_nt: TGTGCCAGCAGCCTACAGGGTAGCCATGAGCAGTTCTTC

v_call: TRBV27
d_call: TRBD1
clone_size: once
j_call: TRBJ1-2
cdr3_aa: CASGYQQGVGGYTF
cdr3_nt: TGTGCCAGCGGGTATCAACAGGGGGTCGGTGGCTACACCTTC

v_call: TRBV7-8
d_call: .
clone_size: .
j_call: TRBJ2-7
cdr3_aa: CASSHYPRESSYEQYF
cdr3_nt: TGTGCCAGCAGCCACTACCCGAGGGAGTCTAGCTACGAGCAGTACTTC

v_call: TRBV4-1
d_call: TRBD1
clone_size: .
j_call: TRBJ1-1
cdr3_aa: CASSPEGTAYTEAFF
cdr3_nt: TGCGCCAGCAGCCCAGAAGGGACAGCATACACTGAAGCTTTCTTT

v_call: TRBV10-3
d_call: .
clone_size: .
j_call: TRBJ1-1
cdr3_aa: CAISQLENTEAFF
cdr3_nt: TGTGCCATCAGCCAATTAGAGAACACTGAAGCTTTCTTT

v_call: TRBV10-1
d_call: TRBD2
clone_size: .
j_call: TRBJ2-1
cdr3_aa: CASGPLAGSDEQFF
cdr3_nt: TGCGCCAGCGGGCCGCTAGCGGGGTCTGATGAGCAGTTCTTC

v_call: TRBV13
d_call: .
clone_size: .
j_call: TRBJ1-1
cdr3_aa: CASSLSMGLVSEAFF
cdr3_nt: TGTGCCAGCAGCTTAAGTATGGGGCTGGTCTCTGAAGCTTTCTTT

v_call: TRBV28
d_call: TRBD1
clone_size: .
j_call: TRBJ2-1
cdr3_aa: CASPGQAPVLGFF
cdr3_nt: TGTGCCAGCCCGGGACAGGCCCCAGTGCTCGGTTTCTTC

v_call: TRBV29-1
d_call: .
clone_size: .
j_call: TRBJ1-3
cdr3_aa: CSVEEGGNTIYF
cdr3_nt: TGCAGCGTTGAAGAGGGCGGAAACACCATATATTTT

v_call: TRBV11-3
d_call: TRBD1
clone_size: .
j_call: TRBJ1-2
cdr3_aa: CASTYRGVYGYTF
cdr3_nt: TGTGCCAGCACCTACAGGGGGGTCTATGGCTACACCTTC

v_call: TRBV7-8
d_call: .
clone_size: .
j_call: TRBJ2-3
cdr3_aa: CASDSGGSDDTQYF
cdr3_nt: TGTGCCAGCGACTCGGGTGGGTCTGACGATACGCAGTATTTT

v_call: TRBV7-2
d_call: TRBD1
clone_size: .
j_call: TRBJ1-2
cdr3_aa: CASSPGQRTNYGYTF
cdr3_nt: TGTGCCAGCAGCCCGGGACAGAGAACTAACTATGGCTACACCTTC

v_call: TRBV5-1
d_call: .
clone_size: .
j_call: TRBJ1-2
cdr3_aa: CASSLRGEVALYGYTF
cdr3_nt: TGCGCCAGCAGCTTGAGAGGGGAGGTAGCCTTATATGGCTACACCTTC

v_call: TRBV28
d_call: .
clone_size: .
j_call: TRBJ1-5
cdr3_aa: CASSLRSGYSNQPQHF
cdr3_nt: TGTGCCAGCAGTTTAAGGTCAGGGTATAGCAATCAGCCCCAGCATTTT

v_call: TRBV10-3
d_call: TRBD1
clone_size: .
j_call: TRBJ2-1
cdr3_aa: CAISGTGADNEQFF
cdr3_nt: TGTGCCATCAGTGGGACAGGAGCCGACAATGAGCAGTTCTTC

v_call: TRBV2
d_call: .
clone_size: .
j_call: TRBJ1-2
cdr3_aa: CASTQGRGYTF
cdr3_nt: TGTGCCAGCACGCAGGGTCGTGGCTACACCTTC

v_call: TRBV2
d_call: TRBD1
clone_size: few
j_call: TRBJ1-1
cdr3_aa: CASNRPGTGGTEAFF
cdr3_nt: TGTGCCAGCAACCGACCGGGAACAGGGGGCACTGAAGCTTTCTTT

v_call: TRBV19
d_call: .
clone_size: .
j_call: TRBJ1-6
cdr3_aa: CASSIGWAKQNSPLHF
cdr3_nt: TGTGCCAGTAGTATCGGTTGGGCGAAGCAAAATTCACCCCTCCACTTT

v_call: TRBV30
d_call: TRBD1
clone_size: .
j_call: TRBJ1-2
cdr3_aa: CAWTKQGAYGYTF
cdr3_nt: TGTGCCTGGACTAAGCAGGGGGCCTATGGCTACACCTTC

v_call: TRBV18
d_call: .
clone_size: .
j_call: TRBJ2-2
cdr3_aa: CASSPQKRAGSTGELFF
cdr3_nt: TGTGCCAGCTCACCACAAAAGAGGGCCGGGAGTACCGGGGAGCTGTTTTTT

v_call: TRBV19
d_call: .
clone_size: once
j_call: TRBJ1-2
cdr3_aa: CASSAGVGYTF
cdr3_nt: TGTGCCAGTAGCGCAGGGGTTGGCTACACCTTC

v_call: TRBV9
d_call: .
clone_size: .
j_call: TRBJ2-2
cdr3_aa: CASSDRPEGVDTGELFF
cdr3_nt: TGTGCCAGCAGCGATCGGCCAGAGGGGGTTGACACCGGGGAGCTGTTTTTT

v_call: TRBV27
d_call: .
clone_size: .
j_call: TRBJ2-7
cdr3_aa: CASRDSYFAYEQYF
cdr3_nt: TGTGCCAGCAGGGACTCCTACTTTGCCTACGAGCAGTACTTC

v_call: TRBV19
d_call: TRBD2
clone_size: .
j_call: TRBJ2-3
cdr3_aa: CASSISGGYGTDTQYF
cdr3_nt: TGTGCCAGTAGTATAAGCGGGGGCTACGGCACAGATACGCAGTATTTT